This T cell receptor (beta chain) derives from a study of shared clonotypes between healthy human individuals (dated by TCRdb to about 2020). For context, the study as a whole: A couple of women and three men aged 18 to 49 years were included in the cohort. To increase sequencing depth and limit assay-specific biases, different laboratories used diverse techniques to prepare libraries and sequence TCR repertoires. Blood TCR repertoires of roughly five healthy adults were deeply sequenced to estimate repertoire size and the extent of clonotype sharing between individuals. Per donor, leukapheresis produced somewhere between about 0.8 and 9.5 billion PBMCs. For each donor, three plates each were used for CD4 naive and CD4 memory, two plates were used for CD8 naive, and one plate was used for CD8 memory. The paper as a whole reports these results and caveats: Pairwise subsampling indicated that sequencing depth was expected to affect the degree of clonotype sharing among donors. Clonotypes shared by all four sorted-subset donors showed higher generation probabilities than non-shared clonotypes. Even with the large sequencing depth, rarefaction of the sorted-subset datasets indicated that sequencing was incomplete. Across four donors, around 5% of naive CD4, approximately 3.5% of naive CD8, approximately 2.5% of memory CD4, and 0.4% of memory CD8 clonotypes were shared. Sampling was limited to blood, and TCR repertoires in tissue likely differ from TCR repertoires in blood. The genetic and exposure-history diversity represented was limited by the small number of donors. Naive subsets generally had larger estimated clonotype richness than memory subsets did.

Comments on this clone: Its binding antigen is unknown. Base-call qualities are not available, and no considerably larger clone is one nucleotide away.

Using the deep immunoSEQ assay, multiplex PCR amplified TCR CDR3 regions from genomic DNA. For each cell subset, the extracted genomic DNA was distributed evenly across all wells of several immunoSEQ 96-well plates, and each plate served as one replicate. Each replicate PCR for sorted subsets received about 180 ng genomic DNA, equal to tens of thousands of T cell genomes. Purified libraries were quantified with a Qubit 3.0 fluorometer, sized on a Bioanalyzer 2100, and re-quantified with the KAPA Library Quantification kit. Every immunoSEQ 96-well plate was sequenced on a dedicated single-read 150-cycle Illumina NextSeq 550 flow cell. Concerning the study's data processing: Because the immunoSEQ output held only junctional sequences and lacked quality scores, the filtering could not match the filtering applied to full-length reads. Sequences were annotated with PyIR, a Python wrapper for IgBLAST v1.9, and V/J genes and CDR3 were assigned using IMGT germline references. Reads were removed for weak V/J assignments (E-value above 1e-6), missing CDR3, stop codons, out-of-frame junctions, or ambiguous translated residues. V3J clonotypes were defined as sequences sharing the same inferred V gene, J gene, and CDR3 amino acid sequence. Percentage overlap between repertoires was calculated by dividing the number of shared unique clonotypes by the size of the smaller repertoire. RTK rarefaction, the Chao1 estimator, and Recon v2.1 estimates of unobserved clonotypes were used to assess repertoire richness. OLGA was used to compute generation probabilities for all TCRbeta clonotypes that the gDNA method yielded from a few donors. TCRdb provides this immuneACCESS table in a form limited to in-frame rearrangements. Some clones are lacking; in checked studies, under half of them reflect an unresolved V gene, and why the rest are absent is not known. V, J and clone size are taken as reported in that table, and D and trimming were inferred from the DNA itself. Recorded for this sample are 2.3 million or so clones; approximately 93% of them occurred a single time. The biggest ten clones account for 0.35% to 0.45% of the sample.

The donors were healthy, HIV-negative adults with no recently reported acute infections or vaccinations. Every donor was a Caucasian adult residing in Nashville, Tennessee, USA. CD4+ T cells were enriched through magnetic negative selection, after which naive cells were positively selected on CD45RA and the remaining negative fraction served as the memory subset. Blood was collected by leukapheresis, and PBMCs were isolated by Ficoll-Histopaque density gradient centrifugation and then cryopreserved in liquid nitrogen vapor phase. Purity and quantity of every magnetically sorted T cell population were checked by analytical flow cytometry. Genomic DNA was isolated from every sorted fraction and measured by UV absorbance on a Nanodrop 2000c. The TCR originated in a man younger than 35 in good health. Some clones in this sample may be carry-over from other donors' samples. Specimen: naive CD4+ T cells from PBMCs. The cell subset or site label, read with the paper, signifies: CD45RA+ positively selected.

The CDR3 reads as follows: CASSLGQSGYTF. The DNA is as follows: TGTGCCAGCAGCTTAGGACAGTCAGGCTACACCTTC. The sequence is built from TRBV7-9 and TRBJ1-2, and possibly TRBD1, on 5 matching bases. Including cysteine and phenylalanine, the CDR3 has 12 amino acids. Only the CDR3 part of the read is kept: 36 bases, read in frame from the first base. V is reduced by 1 base and J by 8 bases, leaving a spacing of 8 bases between them. The germline V gene (reference sequence) provides CDR1 SEHNR and CDR2 FQNEAQ.